The source of this TCR beta chain is a study of T cells in Graves' hyperthyroidism and ophthalmopathy. Study at large: Before any treatment, at initial diagnosis, peripheral blood was collected.

Regions amplified from RNA transcripts were the TCR beta CDR3 regions. HTBI primers were used for first-round RT-PCR of the TCR CDR3. In TCRdb, the multiplex PCR reads were re-called with MiXCR into one record per CDR3 protein. The table includes around 570,000 distinct CDR3 sequences, less than 20% detected once. General observations from the study: Most clonotypes expanded in the thyroid (above 0.001) were also present in blood. With a median lead of 6.5 months before onset, the model predicted ophthalmopathy.

V lost 4 bases and J 7 bases, leaving 11 bases between the germline ends. Germline V lookup: CDR1 LGHDT, CDR2 YNNKEL (reference sequence). There are 14 residues in the CDR3. The PBMCs were sourced from fresh peripheral blood (about 10 ml). Many counts were recorded for this clonotype. Its specificity is unknown. The receptor was isolated from a man aged 40-49 years with Graves' ophthalmopathy. The sequenced sample consisted of blood. This sequence joins TRBV3-1 and TRBJ1-6, with D tentatively TRBD1 (5 bases). The CDR3 DNA reads as TGTGCCAGCAGCCCACGACAGCGGAATTCACCCCTCCACTTT. Residues: CASSPRQRNSPLHF.